This T cell receptor beta chain is from a study of blood T cells in healthy people across ages. This clonotype was seen a single time. Next came a second PCR, run for about 7 to 12 cycles, which used a sample-barcoded 5' primer along with a J-beta primer mix. One entry per CDR3 protein results from TCRdb running MiXCR on the 5' RACE reads. The data contain around 1.5 million distinct CDR3 sequences, almost 35% of them singletons. Trimming pared 2 bases from V and 1 base from J, leaving 9 bases between. The CDR3 totals 15 residues. In germline, CDR1 is SNHLY, CDR2 FYNNEI. The sequencing sample was made of blood. The rearrangement uses TRBV2 and TRBJ1-5; D perhaps matches TRBD1 (5 bases). The TCR was taken from a woman aged 30 to 39 in good health. The CDR3 DNA follows: TGTGCCAGCAGTGAACAGGGTAGGAGCAATCAGCCCCAGCATTTT. It translates to CASSEQGRSNQPQHF.